Each of the 30 T cell receptor beta chains below was sequenced from the same sample in a study of T cell clonotyping in hematopoietic cell transplantation. Only in-frame clones appear in the TCRdb table, and some are missing; sequencing was by immunoSEQ multiplex PCR. The sample includes 15,000 to 20,000 clones, around 85% of them seen just once. Sequencing was done on a sample of peripheral blood mononuclear cells. These receptors originate from a man aged 60 to 69 in good health. Some clones in this sample may be carry-over from other donors' samples.

The chain links TRBV9 to TRBJ2-1; D gene uncertain. CDR1 and CDR2 from the germline V gene are SGDLS and YYNGEE. The CDR3 contains 15 residues. The ends were cut back, 1 base at V and 3 bases at J, with 11 bases in the middle. The CDR3 DNA reads as TGTGCCAGCAGCGTATTAGGCGAGCACTACAATGAGCAGTTCTTC. Amino acids: CASSVLGEHYNEQFF.

The chain couples TRBV19 to TRBJ2-1; TRBD2 aligns across 8 bases. Germline CDR1 is LNHDA and CDR2 is SQIVND (reference sequence). The V and J ends lost 0 bases and 4 bases, in that order; junction bases with no gene match: 5. The CDR3 is 16 residues long. CDR3 nucleotide sequence: TGTGCCAGTAGTATAGACGGGGGGGGGCTTTACAATGAGCAGTTCTTC. Amino acid sequence: CASSIDGGGLYNEQFF.

This chain joins TRBV4-1 and TRBJ2-7; D not resolved. The CDR3 runs 15 residues. Trimming took off 0 bases at V and 2 bases at J, with 11 bases between the two ends. Germline CDR1 and CDR2: MGHRA and YSYEKL. The CDR3 loop reads CASSQDRGSTYEQYF. CDR3 coding DNA: TGCGCCAGCAGCCAAGATCGAGGCAGCACCTACGAGCAGTACTTC.

The chain recombines TRBV29-1 with TRBJ2-5, with a possible D match to TRBD2 (5 bases). This CDR3 region has 11 residues. Germline CDR1 and CDR2: SQVTM and ANQGSEA. Trimming shortened V by 7 bases and J by 4 bases, and 10 bases separated the two germline ends. In nucleotides, the CDR3 is TGCAGCGGGCGGCGGGCAGAGACCCAGTACTTC. Encoded protein: CSGRRAETQYF. Supplemented by reference TRBV29-1 and TRBJ2-5, the full variable domain reads SAVISQKPSRDICQRGTSLTIQCQVDSQVTMMFWYRQQPGQSLTLIATANQGSEATYESGFVIDKFPISRPNLTFSTLTVSNMSPEDSSIYLCSGRRAETQYFGPGTRLLVL.

V is TRBV9 and J is TRBJ2-3; D remains unclear. Germline values: CDR1 SGDLS, CDR2 YYNGEE. V shed 0 bases and J shed 4 bases, with 6 bases lying between them. The CDR3 spans 13 residues. The CDR3 DNA sequence: TGTGCCAGCAGCGTAGTCCCGGCAGATACGCAGTATTTT. Protein sequence: CASSVVPADTQYF.

The chain joins TRBV28 to TRBJ1-2; TRBD1 might be the D (5 bases). V dropped 4 bases and J dropped 11 bases, with 23 bases sitting between them. The germline CDR1 and CDR2 sequences are MDHEN and SYDVKM. The CDR3 totals 15 residues. CDR3 sequence reads: CASSSPTGGARRYTF. CDR3 nucleotide sequence: TGTGCCAGCAGTTCCCCCACAGGAGGTGCCCGACGTTACACCTTC.

The V gene is TRBV14, the J gene TRBJ1-2; unclear D gene. In germline, CDR1 is SGHDN, CDR2 FVKESK. With 0 bases removed from V and 7 bases from J, the gap between germline ends came to 12 bases. This CDR3 has 14 amino acids. CDR3 in DNA: TGTGCCAGCAGCCAAGATCTTTTCCCCGGTGGCTACACCTTC. Translated, it gives CASSQDLFPGGYTF.

The chain recombines TRBV11-3 with TRBJ1-2; D possibly corresponds to TRBD1 (6 bases). Trimming took off 1 base at V and 12 bases at J, with 12 bases between the two ends. Germline V gene sequence: CDR1 SGHNT, CDR2 YENEEA. The CDR3 totals 12 residues. CDR3 amino acids: CASSLAGGAHTF. As DNA, the CDR3 is TGTGCCAGCAGCTTAGCTGGGGGGGCGCACACCTTC.

V gene TRBV18 combines with J gene TRBJ1-2; no firm D call. Trimming stripped 3 bases from V and 7 bases from J, with 15 bases between. CDR3 size: 14 residues. Looked up from germline, CDR1 is KGHSH and CDR2 is LQKENI. The CDR3 spells CASSPSQSGVGYTF. In DNA, the CDR3 is TGTGCCAGCTCACCTAGCCAATCTGGGGTTGGCTACACCTTC.

The chain carries TRBV19 and TRBJ2-1; tentatively, D is TRBD2 (5 bases). Germline lookup yields CDR1 LNHDA and CDR2 SQIVND (reference sequence). V lost 6 bases, J lost 8 bases, and 17 bases lay in between. This CDR3 has 14 amino acids. DNA for the CDR3: TGTGCCAGTAGAAAGTCGGGATTGGGCGATGAGCAGTTCTTC. It encodes CASRKSGLGDEQFF.

This clone was seen a few times. Here the CDR3 reads CASQGGEKLFF. CDR3 nucleotides: TGTGCGAGCCAGGGTGGGGAAAAACTGTTTTTT. V gene TRBV7-9 combines with J gene TRBJ1-4; maybe TRBD1 (5 bases). The germline V gene has CDR1 SEHNR and CDR2 FQNEAQ (reference sequence). The CDR3 loop spans 11 amino acids.

The rearrangement uses TRBV7-2 and TRBJ2-7; 12 positions match TRBD2. The CDR3 spans 15 residues. V dropped 1 base and J dropped 5; count of bases not matched to a gene: 3. From germline, CDR1 is SGHTA and CDR2 FQGNSA. The CDR3 DNA follows: TGTGCCAGCAGCTTAGGCCTAGCGGGGGGGGACGAGCAGTACTTC. This translates into CASSLGLAGGDEQYF.

This chain links TRBV4-1 with TRBJ2-1; D possibly corresponds to TRBD1 (5 bases). The germline CDR1 and CDR2 sequences are MGHRA and YSYEKL. V lost 2 bases and J lost 8, with 28 bases in between. The CDR3 has 19 residues. The CDR3 sequence is CASSQSIVRMRALGDEQFF. The CDR3, as DNA: TGCGCCAGCAGCCAAAGTATAGTCAGGATGAGAGCCTTAGGGGATGAGCAGTTCTTC.

The chain is built from TRBV1 and TRBJ2-1; TRBD2, the table's D call, was not compared with the DNA. TRBV1 is designated a pseudogene. The CDR3 length is 10 residues. The CDR3 loop is CTSSPREQFF. In DNA form, the CDR3 reads TGCACCAGCAGCCCCCGGGAGCAGTTCTTC.

This chain uses TRBV28 with TRBJ1-2; no reliable D call. Germline V gene sequence: CDR1 MDHEN, CDR2 SYDVKM. V lost 5 bases and J 9 bases, leaving 13 bases between the germline ends. The CDR3 sequence is 12 residues long. The DNA for the CDR3 is TGTGCCAGCAGTCTACGGCGGGAGCGCTACACCTTC. Its protein product is CASSLRRERYTF.

The V gene is TRBV30, the J gene TRBJ2-3, with a tentative D call TRBD2 (5 bases). CDR3 length: 17 amino acids. CDR1 GTSNPN and CDR2 SVGIG come from the germline V gene (reference sequence). Deletions cut 3 bases from V and 2 bases from J, with 21 bases between. For the CDR3, the DNA is TGTGCCTGGAGACACGAGCCGGACTCAGAAAACACAGATACGCAGTATTTT. This translates into CAWRHEPDSENTDTQYF.

V usage is TRBV6-1 and J usage is TRBJ2-5, with TRBD2 matching 7 bases. Germline V gives CDR1 MNHNS, CDR2 SASEGT. V was pared by 5 bases and J by 5 bases, with 11 bases of the junction left unmatched. The CDR3 totals 15 residues. For the CDR3, the DNA is TGTGCCAGCAGTCGGGGAGGGTTTAGCCACGAGACCCAGTACTTC. This gives the protein CASSRGGFSHETQYF.

J is TRBJ1-2 and V is TRBV9; tentatively, D is TRBD1 (5 bases). V lost 2 bases and J 2 bases, leaving 13 bases between the germline ends. Per germline, CDR1 SGDLS and CDR2 YYNGEE. The CDR3 totals 15 residues. The CDR3 sequence: CASSVLIGANYGYTF. In DNA, the CDR3 is TGTGCCAGCAGCGTGTTAATCGGGGCGAACTATGGCTACACCTTC.

This clone was seen a handful of times. This sequence joins TRBV2 and TRBJ2-3; no firm D call. The ends were cut back, 4 bases at V and 7 bases at J, with 6 bases in the middle. This CDR3 spans 11 amino acids. The germline V gene encodes CDR1 SNHLY and CDR2 FYNNEI. The CDR3 loop reads CASSAANTQYF. CDR3 nucleotides: TGTGCCAGCAGTGCAGCCAATACGCAGTATTTT.

The V call is TRBV6-5, the J call TRBJ1-2; TRBD1 is a possible D gene (6 bases). The V end lost 2 bases, the J end lost 5 bases, and 15 bases lay between the germline ends. This CDR3 contains 15 residues. CDR1 is MNHEY, CDR2 SVGAGI, per germline. The CDR3 spells CASSYRGGRGYGYTF. Written as DNA, the CDR3 is TGTGCCAGCAGTTACCGGGGGGGGCGAGGGTATGGCTACACCTTC.

This chain joins TRBV28 and TRBJ1-2, with 7 bases lining up with TRBD1. In germline, CDR1 is MDHEN, CDR2 SYDVKM. CDR3 length equals 14 residues. V lost 6 bases, J lost 1 base, and 5 bases stayed unmatched. The CDR3 sequence: CASRTGQVNYGYTF. CDR3 coding DNA: TGTGCCAGCAGGACAGGACAGGTTAACTATGGCTACACCTTC.

This chain links TRBV29-1 with TRBJ1-5, with D uncertain. Trimming removed 4 bases from V and 5 bases from J, with 9 bases in between. Per the germline V gene, CDR1 is SQVTM and CDR2 is ANQGSEA. CDR3 length equals 12 residues. The CDR3: CSVGGQDQPQHF. In DNA, the CDR3 is TGCAGCGTTGGGGGTCAGGATCAGCCCCAGCATTTT.

This chain connects TRBV5-1 to TRBJ1-5, with D unclear. The CDR3 sequence is 14 residues long. The V gene's germline CDR1 is SGHRS and CDR2 YFSETQ. Trimming took off 0 bases at V and 2 bases at J, with 6 bases between the two ends. CDR3 sequence reads: CASSLDGGNQPQHF. The CDR3, as DNA: TGCGCCAGCAGCTTGGATGGCGGCAATCAGCCCCAGCATTTT.

The chain employs TRBV7-3 and TRBJ2-2; possible D gene TRBD2, 6 bases. Germline CDR1 is SGHTA and CDR2 is FQGTGA. V lost 5 bases to trimming and J lost 15 bases, with 19 bases between them. The CDR3 runs 13 residues. The CDR3 reads CASSNAADGRMFF. In DNA, the CDR3 is TGTGCCAGCAGCAACGCCGCTGATGGGAGGATGTTTTTT.

This sequence joins TRBV4-1 and TRBJ1-1; D is uncertain. The CDR3 covers 15 residues. Trimming left V 0 bases short and J 1 base short, with 9 bases between. The germline CDR1 and CDR2 sequences are MGHRA and YSYEKL. CDR3: CASSQEEAANTEAFF. The CDR3, as DNA: TGCGCCAGCAGCCAAGAGGAGGCAGCGAACACTGAAGCTTTCTTT.

The chain uses TRBV9 and TRBJ1-1; D uncertain. CDR3 length equals 15 residues. In germline, CDR1 is SGDLS, CDR2 YYNGEE. Trimming removed 0 bases from V and 0 bases from J, with 9 bases in between. CDR3 nucleotide sequence: TGTGCCAGCAGCGTAGGCGGCAACCTGAACACTGAAGCTTTCTTT. As protein: CASSVGGNLNTEAFF.

The J gene is TRBJ2-5, the V gene TRBV6-5; 7 nucleotides line up with TRBD1. This CDR3 has 14 residues. J gave up 2 bases and V 6 bases, and 6 bases lay outside the gene matches. Germline V lookup: CDR1 MNHEY, CDR2 SVGAGI. CDR3 protein: CASSSWDRQETQYF. CDR3 DNA sequence: TGTGCCAGCAGCTCTTGGGACAGACAAGAGACCCAGTACTTC.

The CDR3 reads CASSLGTSAYEQYF. The CDR3 nucleotides are TGTGCCAGCAGTTTAGGGACTTCGGCCTACGAGCAGTACTTC. The chain carries TRBV28 and TRBJ2-7; D perhaps matches TRBD2 (6 bases). CDR3 length: 14 residues. Germline V gives CDR1 MDHEN, CDR2 SYDVKM. Deletions cut 2 bases from V and 2 bases from J, with 10 bases between.

The chain combines TRBV5-1 with TRBJ1-2, with D tentatively TRBD1 (6 bases). The CDR3 runs to 14 residues. Trimming removed 6 bases from V and 8 bases from J, with 20 bases in between. Germline CDR1 and CDR2: SGHRS and YFSETQ. The CDR3 is CASILGPGAYGYTF. CDR3 in DNA: TGCGCCAGCATCCTTGGTCCGGGGGCGTACGGCTACACCTTC. Combining the CDR3 with reference TRBV5-1 and TRBJ1-2 gives the whole variable domain KAGVTQTPRYLIKTRGQQVTLSCSPISGHRSVSWYQQTPGQGLQFLFEYFSETQRNKGNFPGRFSGRQFSNSRSEMNVSTLELGDSALYLCASILGPGAYGYTFGSGTRLTVV.

This clone showed up just a few times. The chain joins TRBV5-1 to TRBJ2-5; D gene unclear. CDR1 and CDR2 from the germline V gene are SGHRS and YFSETQ. There are 13 residues in the CDR3. The germline V and J ends were trimmed by 0 bases and 2 bases, with 5 bases remaining between them. The CDR3 DNA sequence: TGCGCCAGCAGCTTGGCCCCACAAGAGACCCAGTACTTC. This codes for CASSLAPQETQYF.